A single sample gave rise to the 4 T cell receptor beta chains below, sequenced in a study of radiotherapy plus CTLA-4 blockade in lung cancer. Clones were read by immunoSEQ multiplex PCR, and TCRdb kept only the in-frame ones, dropping some. The sample carries about 120,000 clones, just under 80% recorded once. The starting material was peripheral blood, obtained from a patient treated with radiotherapy plus ipilimumab. These TCRs come from a human donor with non-small cell lung cancer who had a partial response to radiotherapy plus ipilimumab.

The chain has TRBV28 and TRBJ1-2, with D unclear. This CDR3 contains 12 residues. V lost 5 bases to trimming and J lost 5 bases, with 9 bases between them. Germline CDR1 and CDR2: MDHEN and SYDVKM. This CDR3 is CASSVGVYGYTF. The DNA for the CDR3 is TGTGCCAGCAGTGTCGGGGTTTATGGCTACACCTTC.

The table lists this clone with a few counts. J is TRBJ1-1 and V is TRBV6-4; no firm D call. Trimming pared 5 bases from V and 3 bases from J, leaving 10 bases between. The length of the CDR3 is 13 residues. CDR1 is MRHNA and CDR2 is SNTAGT in the germline V gene. CDR3 region: CASSKEVYTEAFF. The CDR3 DNA follows: TGTGCCAGCAGTAAGGAGGTCTACACTGAAGCTTTCTTT.

This clone has just one count. The chain joins TRBV2 to TRBJ2-7; 11 nucleotides line up with TRBD1. The V gene's germline CDR1 is SNHLY and CDR2 FYNNEI. J gave up 4 bases and V 1 base, and 3 bases lay outside the gene matches. The length of the CDR3 is 15 residues. Here the CDR3 DNA reads TGTGCCAGCAGTGAAGGCGGGACAGGGGGATACGAGCAGTACTTC. Amino acids: CASSEGGTGGYEQYF.

This clone was seen only once. The chain recombines TRBV10-3 with TRBJ1-5; TRBD1 is a possible D gene (5 bases). CDR1 and CDR2 from the germline V gene are ENHRY and SYGVKD. Trimming stripped 8 bases from V and 4 bases from J, with 12 bases between. This CDR3 is built from 13 residues. The CDR3 loop reads CAIRGDRNQPQHF. The CDR3 DNA is TGTGCCATCCGGGGGGACCGAAATCAGCCCCAGCATTTT.